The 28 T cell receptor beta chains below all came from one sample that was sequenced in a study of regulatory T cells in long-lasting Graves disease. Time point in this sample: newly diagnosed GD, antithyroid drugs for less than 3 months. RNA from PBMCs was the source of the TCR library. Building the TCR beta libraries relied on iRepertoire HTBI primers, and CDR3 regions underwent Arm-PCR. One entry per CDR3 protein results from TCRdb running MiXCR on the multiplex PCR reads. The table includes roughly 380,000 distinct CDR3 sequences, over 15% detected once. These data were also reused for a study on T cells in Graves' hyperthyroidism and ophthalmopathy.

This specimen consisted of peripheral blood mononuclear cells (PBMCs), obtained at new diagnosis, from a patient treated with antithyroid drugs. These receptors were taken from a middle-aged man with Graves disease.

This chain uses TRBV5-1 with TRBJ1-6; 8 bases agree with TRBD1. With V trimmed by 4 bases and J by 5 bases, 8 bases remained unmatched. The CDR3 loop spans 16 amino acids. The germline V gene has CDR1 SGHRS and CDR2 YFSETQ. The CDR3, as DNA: TGCGCCAGCAGCCTCGGACAGGGCGGGAATAATTCACCCCTCCACTTT. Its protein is CASSLGQGGNNSPLHF.

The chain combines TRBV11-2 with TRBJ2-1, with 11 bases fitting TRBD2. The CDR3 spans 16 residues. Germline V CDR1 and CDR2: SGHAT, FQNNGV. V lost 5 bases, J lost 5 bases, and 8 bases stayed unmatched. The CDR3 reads CASSPLTSGDHNEQFF. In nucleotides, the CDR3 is TGTGCCAGCAGCCCACTGACTAGCGGGGATCACAATGAGCAGTTCTTC.

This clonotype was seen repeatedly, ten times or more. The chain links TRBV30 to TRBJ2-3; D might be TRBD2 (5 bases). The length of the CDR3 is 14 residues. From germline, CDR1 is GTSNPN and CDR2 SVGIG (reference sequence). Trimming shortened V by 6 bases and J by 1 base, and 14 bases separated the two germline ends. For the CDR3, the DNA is TGTGCCTGTACCGGAGGTCTCGGCACAGATACGCAGTATTTT. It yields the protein CACTGGLGTDTQYF.

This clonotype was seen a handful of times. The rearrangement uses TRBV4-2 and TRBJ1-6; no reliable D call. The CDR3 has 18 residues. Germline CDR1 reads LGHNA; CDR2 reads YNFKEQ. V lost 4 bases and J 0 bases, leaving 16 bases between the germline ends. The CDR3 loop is CASSRDAAADSYNSPLHF. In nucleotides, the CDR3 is TGTGCCAGCAGCCGAGACGCGGCGGCCGACTCCTATAATTCACCCCTCCACTTT.

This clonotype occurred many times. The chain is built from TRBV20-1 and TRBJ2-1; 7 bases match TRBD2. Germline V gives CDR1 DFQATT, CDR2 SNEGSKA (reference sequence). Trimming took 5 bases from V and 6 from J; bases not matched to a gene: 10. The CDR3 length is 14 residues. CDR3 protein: CSAPTAAGVNEQFF. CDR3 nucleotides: TGCAGTGCTCCCACGGCGGCGGGGGTCAATGAGCAGTTCTTC.

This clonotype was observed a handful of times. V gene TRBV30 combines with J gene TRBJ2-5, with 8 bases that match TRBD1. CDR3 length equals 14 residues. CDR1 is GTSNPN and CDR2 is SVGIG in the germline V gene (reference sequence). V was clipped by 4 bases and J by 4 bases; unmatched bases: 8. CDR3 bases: TGTGCCTGGAATCTTCAGGGGGCCGGAGAGACCCAGTACTTC. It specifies CAWNLQGAGETQYF.

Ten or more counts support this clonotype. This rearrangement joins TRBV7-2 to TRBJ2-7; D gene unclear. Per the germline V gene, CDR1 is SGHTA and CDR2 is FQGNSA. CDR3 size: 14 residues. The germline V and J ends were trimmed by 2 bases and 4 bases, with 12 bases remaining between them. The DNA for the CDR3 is TGTGCCAGCAGCTTAAGTTTGATTAGATACGAGCAGTACTTC. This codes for CASSLSLIRYEQYF.

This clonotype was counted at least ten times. The CDR3: CATSSPDRGSENEQFF. In nucleotides, the CDR3 is TGTGCCACCAGTAGCCCAGACAGGGGCAGTGAAAATGAGCAGTTCTTC. The chain uses TRBV24-1 and TRBJ2-1, with 8 bases aligning to TRBD1. The germline CDR1 and CDR2 sequences are KGHDR and SFDVKD. The CDR3 consists of 16 residues. With V trimmed by 6 bases and J by 7 bases, 13 bases remained unmatched.

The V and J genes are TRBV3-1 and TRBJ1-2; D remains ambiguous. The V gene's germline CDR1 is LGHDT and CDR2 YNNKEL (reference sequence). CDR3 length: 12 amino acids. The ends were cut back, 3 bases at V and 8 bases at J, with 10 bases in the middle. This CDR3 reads CASSHGRYGYTF. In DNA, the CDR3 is TGTGCCAGCAGCCATGGCAGGTACGGCTACACCTTC.

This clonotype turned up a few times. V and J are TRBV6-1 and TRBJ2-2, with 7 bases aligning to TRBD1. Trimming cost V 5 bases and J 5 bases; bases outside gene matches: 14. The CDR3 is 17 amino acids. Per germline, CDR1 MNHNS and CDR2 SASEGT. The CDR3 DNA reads TGTGCCAGCAGTCGCGACAGGGATCGTTTTGGGACCGGGGAGCTGTTTTTT. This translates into CASSRDRDRFGTGELFF.

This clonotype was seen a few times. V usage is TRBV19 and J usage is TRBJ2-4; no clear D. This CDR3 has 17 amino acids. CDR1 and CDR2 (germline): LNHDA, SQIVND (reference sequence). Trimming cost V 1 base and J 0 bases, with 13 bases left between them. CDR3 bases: TGTGCCAGTAGTATAGCTTTCAGTAGTCTAGCCAAAAACATTCAGTACTTC. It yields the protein CASSIAFSSLAKNIQYF.

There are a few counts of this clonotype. DNA of the CDR3: TGCGCCAGCAGCTTGTCCGGTCGGATTGAAGCTTTCTTT. Its protein product is CASSLSGRIEAFF. The J gene is TRBJ1-1, the V gene TRBV5-1; no clear D gene. This CDR3 comprises 13 residues. V gave up 1 base and J gave up 7 bases, with 11 bases separating them. Germline CDR1 SGHRS, CDR2 YFSETQ. Full variable domain (remainder filled in from reference TRBV5-1 and TRBJ1-1): KAGVTQTPRYLIKTRGQQVTLSCSPISGHRSVSWYQQTPGQGLQFLFEYFSETQRNKGNFPGRFSGRQFSNSRSEMNVSTLELGDSALYLCASSLSGRIEAFFGQGTRLTVV.

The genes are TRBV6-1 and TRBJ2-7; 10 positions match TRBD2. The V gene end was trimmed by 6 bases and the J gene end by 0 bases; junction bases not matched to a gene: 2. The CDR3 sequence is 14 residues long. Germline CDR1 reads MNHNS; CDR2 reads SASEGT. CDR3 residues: CASSKRGGSYEQYF. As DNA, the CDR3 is TGTGCCAGCAGCAAGCGGGGGGGCTCCTACGAGCAGTACTTC.

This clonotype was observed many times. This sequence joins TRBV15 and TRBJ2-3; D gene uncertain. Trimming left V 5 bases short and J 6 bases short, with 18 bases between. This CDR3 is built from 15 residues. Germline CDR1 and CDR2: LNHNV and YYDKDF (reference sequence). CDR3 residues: CATSVELSPVDTQYF. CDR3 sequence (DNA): TGTGCCACCAGCGTCGAACTCAGTCCCGTGGATACGCAGTATTTT.

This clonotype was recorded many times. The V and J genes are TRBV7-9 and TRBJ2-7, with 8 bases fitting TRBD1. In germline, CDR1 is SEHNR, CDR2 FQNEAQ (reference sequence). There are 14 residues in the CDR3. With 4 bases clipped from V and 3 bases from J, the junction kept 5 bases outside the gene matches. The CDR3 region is CASSSYRGSYEQYF. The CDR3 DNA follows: TGTGCCAGCAGCTCATACAGGGGGAGCTACGAGCAGTACTTC.

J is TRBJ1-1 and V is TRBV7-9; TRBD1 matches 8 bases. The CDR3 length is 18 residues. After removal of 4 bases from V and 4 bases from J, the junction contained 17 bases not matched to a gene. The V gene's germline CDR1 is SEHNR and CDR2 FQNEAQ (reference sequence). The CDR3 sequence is CASSSRIQGANQFTEAFF. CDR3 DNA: TGTGCCAGCAGCTCTAGAATCCAGGGGGCGAATCAATTCACTGAAGCTTTCTTT. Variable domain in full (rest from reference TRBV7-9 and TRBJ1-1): DTGVSQNPRHKITKRGQNVTFRCDPISEHNRLYWYRQTLGQGPEFLTYFQNEAQLEKSRLLSDRFSAERPKGSFSTLEIQRTEQGDSAMYLCASSSRIQGANQFTEAFFGQGTRLTVV.

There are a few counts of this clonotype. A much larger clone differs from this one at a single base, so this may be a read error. DNA of the CDR3: TGCGCCAGCAGCGCCCTAGCGGGGGGGCCAGATACGCCGTATTTT. This encodes CASSALAGGPDTPYF. The V and J genes are TRBV10-1 and TRBJ2-3, with TRBD2 identical over 12 bases. This CDR3 spans 15 amino acids. Germline V lookup: CDR1 WNHNN, CDR2 SYGVQD (reference sequence).

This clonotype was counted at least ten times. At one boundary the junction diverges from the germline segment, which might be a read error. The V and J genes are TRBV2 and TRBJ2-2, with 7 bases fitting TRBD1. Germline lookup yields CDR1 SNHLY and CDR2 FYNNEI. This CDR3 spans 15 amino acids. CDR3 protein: CASSTRQGDTGELFF. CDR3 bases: TGCGCCAGCAGCACACGACAGGGCGACACCGGGGAGCTGTTTTTT.

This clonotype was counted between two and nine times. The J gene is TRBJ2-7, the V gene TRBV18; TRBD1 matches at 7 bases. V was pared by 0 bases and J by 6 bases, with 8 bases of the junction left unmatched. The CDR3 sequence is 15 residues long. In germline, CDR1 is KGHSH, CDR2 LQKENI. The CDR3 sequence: CASSPPQGRNSEQYF. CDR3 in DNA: TGTGCCAGCTCACCACCACAGGGGAGAAATTCCGAGCAGTACTTC.

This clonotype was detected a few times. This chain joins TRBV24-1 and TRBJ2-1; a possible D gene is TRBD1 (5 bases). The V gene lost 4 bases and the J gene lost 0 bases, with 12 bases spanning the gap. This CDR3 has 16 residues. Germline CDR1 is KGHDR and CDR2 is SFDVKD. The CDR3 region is CATSDSTASSYNEQFF. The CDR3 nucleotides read TGTGCCACCAGTGACTCGACAGCGAGCTCCTACAATGAGCAGTTCTTC.

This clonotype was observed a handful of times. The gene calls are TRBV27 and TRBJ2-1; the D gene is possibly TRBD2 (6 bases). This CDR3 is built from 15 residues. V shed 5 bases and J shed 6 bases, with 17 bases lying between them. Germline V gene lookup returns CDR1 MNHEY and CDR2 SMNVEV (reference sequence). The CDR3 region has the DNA TGTGCCAGCAGTGAGACTAGAGGTATGGCCAATGAGCAGTTCTTC. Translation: CASSETRGMANEQFF.

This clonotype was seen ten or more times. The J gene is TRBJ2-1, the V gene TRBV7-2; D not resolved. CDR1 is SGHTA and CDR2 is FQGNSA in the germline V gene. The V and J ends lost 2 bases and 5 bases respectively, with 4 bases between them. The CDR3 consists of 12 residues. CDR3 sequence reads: CASSLFNNEQFF. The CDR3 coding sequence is TGTGCCAGCAGCTTATTCAACAATGAGCAGTTCTTC.

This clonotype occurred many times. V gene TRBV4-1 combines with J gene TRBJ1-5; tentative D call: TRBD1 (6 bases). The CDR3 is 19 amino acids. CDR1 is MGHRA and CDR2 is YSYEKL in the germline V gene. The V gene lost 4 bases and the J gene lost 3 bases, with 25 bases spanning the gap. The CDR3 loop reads CASSPLFLWRGRVNQPQHF. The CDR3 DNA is TGCGCCAGCAGCCCCCTTTTTTTGTGGAGGGGGAGGGTCAATCAGCCCCAGCATTTT.

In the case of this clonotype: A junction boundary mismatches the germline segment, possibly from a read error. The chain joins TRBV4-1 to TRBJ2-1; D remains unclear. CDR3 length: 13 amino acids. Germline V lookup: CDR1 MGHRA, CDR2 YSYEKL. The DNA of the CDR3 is TGCGCCAGCAGCCAGCCCGACCTAACCTGTGCAATCTTC. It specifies CASSQPDLTCAIF.

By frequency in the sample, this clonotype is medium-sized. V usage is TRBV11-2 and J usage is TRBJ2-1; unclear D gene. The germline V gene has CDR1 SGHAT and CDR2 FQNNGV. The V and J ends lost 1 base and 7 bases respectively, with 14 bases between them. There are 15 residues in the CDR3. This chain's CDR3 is CASSLARLPWNEQFF. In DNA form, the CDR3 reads TGTGCCAGCAGCTTAGCCAGACTCCCGTGGAATGAGCAGTTCTTC.

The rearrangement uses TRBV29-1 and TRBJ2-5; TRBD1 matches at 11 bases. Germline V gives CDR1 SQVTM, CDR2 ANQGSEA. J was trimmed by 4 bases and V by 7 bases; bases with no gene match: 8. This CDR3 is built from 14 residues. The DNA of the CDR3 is TGCAGCGCCGCTGGGACAGGGGGAGGAGAGACCCAGTACTTC. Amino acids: CSAAGTGGGETQYF.

CDR3 protein: CASSQDRFSQETQYF. CDR3 coding DNA: TGCGCCAGCAGCCAAGATAGATTCAGCCAAGAGACCCAGTACTTC. The chain employs TRBV4-3 and TRBJ2-1; D uncertain. TRBJ2-5 explains the end of the DNA better; the J call may be wrong. The germline CDR1 and CDR2 sequences are LGHNA and YSLEER. This CDR3 is 15 amino acids long.

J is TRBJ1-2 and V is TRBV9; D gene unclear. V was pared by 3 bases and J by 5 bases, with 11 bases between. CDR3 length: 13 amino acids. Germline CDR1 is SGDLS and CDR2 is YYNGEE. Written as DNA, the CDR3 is TGTGCCAGCAGCGAGACACGAGGATATGGCTACACCTTC. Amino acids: CASSETRGYGYTF.